Described below is a single T cell receptor (beta chain) sequence and its context. Only in-frame clones appear in the TCRdb table, and some are missing; sequencing was by immunoSEQ multiplex PCR. Of tens of thousands of clones in the sample, 65% to 80% were seen once. This sample's time point: recipient sample about 28 days before transplant, after cytoreduction. CDR1 is MNHNS, CDR2 SASEGT, per germline. There are 12 residues in the CDR3. Between the trimmed V and J ends, which lost 8 bases and 8 bases, there was a span of 15 bases. These data come from a study of T cell clonotyping in hematopoietic cell transplantation.

V usage is TRBV6-1 and J usage is TRBJ1-2; TRBD1 is a possible D gene (5 bases). The clonotype was recovered from a young woman with chronic myeloid leukemia. Some clones in this sample may be carry-over from other donors' samples. The specimen comprised peripheral blood mononuclear cells, sampled before stem cell transplant. CDR3 region: CASWGKGTGYTF. As DNA, the CDR3 is TGTGCCAGCTGGGGGAAAGGGACGGGCTACACCTTC.